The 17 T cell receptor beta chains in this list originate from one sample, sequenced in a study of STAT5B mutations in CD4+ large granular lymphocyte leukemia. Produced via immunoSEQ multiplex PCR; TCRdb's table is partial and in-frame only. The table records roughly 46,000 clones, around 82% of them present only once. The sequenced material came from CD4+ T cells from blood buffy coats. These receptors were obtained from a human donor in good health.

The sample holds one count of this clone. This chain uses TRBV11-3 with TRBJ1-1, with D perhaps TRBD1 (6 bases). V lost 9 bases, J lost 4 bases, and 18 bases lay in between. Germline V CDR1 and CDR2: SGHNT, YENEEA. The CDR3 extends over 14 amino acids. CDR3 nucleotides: TGTGCCAGTCGGAAGGGCAGGGGTGGCACTGAAGCTTTCTTT. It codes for CASRKGRGGTEAFF.

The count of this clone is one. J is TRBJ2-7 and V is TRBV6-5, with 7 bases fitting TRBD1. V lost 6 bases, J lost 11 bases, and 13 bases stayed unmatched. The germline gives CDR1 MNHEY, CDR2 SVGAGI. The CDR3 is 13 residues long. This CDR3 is CASRMFAGQGEYF. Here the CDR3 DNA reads TGTGCCAGCAGGATGTTTGCAGGGCAGGGGGAGTACTTC.

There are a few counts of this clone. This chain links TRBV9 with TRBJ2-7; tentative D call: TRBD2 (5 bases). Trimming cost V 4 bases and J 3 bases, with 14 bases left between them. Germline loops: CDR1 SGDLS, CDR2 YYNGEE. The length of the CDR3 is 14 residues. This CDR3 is CASSTGSRVYEQYF. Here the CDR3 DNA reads TGTGCCAGCAGCACGGGGTCCCGGGTCTACGAGCAGTACTTC.

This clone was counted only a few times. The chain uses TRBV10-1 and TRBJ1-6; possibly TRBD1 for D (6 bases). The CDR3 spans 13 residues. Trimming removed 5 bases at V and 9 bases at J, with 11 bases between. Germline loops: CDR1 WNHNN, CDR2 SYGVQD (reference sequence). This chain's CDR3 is CASSYSQGSPLHF. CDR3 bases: TGCGCCAGCAGTTATTCACAGGGTTCACCCCTCCACTTT.

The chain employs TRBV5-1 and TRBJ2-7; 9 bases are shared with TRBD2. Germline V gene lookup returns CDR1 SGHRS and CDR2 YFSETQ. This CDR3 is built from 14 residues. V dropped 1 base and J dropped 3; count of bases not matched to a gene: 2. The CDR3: CASSLQRGDYEQYF. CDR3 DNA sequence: TGCGCCAGCAGCTTGCAGCGGGGGGACTACGAGCAGTACTTC.

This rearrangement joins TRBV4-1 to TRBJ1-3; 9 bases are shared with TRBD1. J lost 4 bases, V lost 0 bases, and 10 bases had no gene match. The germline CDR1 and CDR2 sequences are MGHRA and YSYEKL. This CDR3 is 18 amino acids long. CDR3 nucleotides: TGCGCCAGCAGCCAAGATCAGAGAGGACAGGGGTACGGAAACACCATATATTTT. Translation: CASSQDQRGQGYGNTIYF.

In DNA, the CDR3 is TGTGCCACCACTAGCGGGAGGGCCAACACCGGGGAGCTGTTTTTT. Translated: CATTSGRANTGELFF. The chain carries TRBV2 and TRBJ2-2, with TRBD2 identical over 13 bases. Per the germline V gene, CDR1 is SNHLY and CDR2 is FYNNEI. The length of the CDR3 is 15 residues. J gave up 2 bases and V 10 bases, and 4 bases lay outside the gene matches.

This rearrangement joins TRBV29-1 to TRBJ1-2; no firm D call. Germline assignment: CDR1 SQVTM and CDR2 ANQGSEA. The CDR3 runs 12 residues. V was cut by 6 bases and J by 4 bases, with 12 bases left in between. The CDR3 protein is CSVEPEAYGYTF. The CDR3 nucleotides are TGCAGCGTGGAACCCGAGGCCTATGGCTACACCTTC.

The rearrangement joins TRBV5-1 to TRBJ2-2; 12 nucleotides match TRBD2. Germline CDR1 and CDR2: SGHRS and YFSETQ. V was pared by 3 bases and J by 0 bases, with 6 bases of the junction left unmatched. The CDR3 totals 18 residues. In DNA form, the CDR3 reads TGCGCCAGCAGCTCTCGGACTAGCGGGGTCGCGAACACCGGGGAGCTGTTTTTT. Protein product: CASSSRTSGVANTGELFF.

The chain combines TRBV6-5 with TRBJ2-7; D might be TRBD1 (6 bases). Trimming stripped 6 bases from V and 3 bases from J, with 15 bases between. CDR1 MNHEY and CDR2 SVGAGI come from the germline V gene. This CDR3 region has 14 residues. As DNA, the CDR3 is TGTGCCAGCAGCCCATACACAGGGTTCTACGAGCAGTACTTC. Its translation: CASSPYTGFYEQYF.

The CDR3 DNA is TGTGCCAGCAGCTCCGGCGGGGACAGGCGCCTTGGGACCCAGTACTTC. This gives the protein CASSSGGDRRLGTQYF. This chain uses TRBV7-2 with TRBJ2-5; TRBD1 aligns across 8 bases. The germline V gene encodes CDR1 SGHTA and CDR2 FQGNSA. Trimming cost V 4 bases and J 7 bases; bases outside gene matches: 14. The CDR3 totals 16 residues. The full variable domain, its missing parts supplied by reference TRBV7-2 and TRBJ2-5, is GAGVSQSPSNKVTEKGKDVELRCDPISGHTALYWYRQSLGQGLEFLIYFQGNSAPDKSGLPSDRFSAERTGGSVSTLTIQRTQQEDSAVYLCASSSGGDRRLGTQYFGPGTRLLVL.

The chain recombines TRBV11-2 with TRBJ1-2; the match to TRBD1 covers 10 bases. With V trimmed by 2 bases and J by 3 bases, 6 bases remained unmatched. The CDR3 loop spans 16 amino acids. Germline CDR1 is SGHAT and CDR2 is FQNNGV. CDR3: CASSLTPGTGDYGYTF. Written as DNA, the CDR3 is TGTGCCAGCAGCTTAACCCCCGGGACAGGGGACTATGGCTACACCTTC.

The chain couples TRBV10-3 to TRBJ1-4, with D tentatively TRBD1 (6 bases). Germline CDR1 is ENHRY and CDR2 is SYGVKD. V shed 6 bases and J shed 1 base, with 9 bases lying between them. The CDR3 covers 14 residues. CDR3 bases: TGTGCCATCAGCGGGGGGCGAACTAATGAAAAACTGTTTTTT. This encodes CAISGGRTNEKLFF.

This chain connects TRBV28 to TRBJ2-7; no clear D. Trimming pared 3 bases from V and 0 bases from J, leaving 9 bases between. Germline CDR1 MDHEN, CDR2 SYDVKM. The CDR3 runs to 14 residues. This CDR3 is CASSLPGDSYEQYF. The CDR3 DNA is TGTGCCAGCAGTTTGCCAGGAGACTCCTACGAGCAGTACTTC.

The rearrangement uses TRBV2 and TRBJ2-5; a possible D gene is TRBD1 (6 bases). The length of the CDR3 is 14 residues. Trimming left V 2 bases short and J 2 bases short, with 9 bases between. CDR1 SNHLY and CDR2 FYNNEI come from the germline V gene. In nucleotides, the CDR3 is TGTGCCAGCAGTGAAACAGGGCTGCAAGAGACCCAGTACTTC. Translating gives CASSETGLQETQYF.

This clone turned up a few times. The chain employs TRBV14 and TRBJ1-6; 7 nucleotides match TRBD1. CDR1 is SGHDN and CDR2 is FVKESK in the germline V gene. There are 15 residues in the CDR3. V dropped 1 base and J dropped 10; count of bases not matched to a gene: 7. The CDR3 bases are TGTGCCAGCAGCCAAGTAGCCAGGGGGAGATCACCCCTCCACTTT. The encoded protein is CASSQVARGRSPLHF.

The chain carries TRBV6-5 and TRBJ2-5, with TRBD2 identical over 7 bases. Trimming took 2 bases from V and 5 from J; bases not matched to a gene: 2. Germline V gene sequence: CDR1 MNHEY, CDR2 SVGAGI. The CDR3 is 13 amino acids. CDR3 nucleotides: TGTGCCAGCAGTTACAGCGGGATGGAGACCCAGTACTTC. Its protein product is CASSYSGMETQYF.